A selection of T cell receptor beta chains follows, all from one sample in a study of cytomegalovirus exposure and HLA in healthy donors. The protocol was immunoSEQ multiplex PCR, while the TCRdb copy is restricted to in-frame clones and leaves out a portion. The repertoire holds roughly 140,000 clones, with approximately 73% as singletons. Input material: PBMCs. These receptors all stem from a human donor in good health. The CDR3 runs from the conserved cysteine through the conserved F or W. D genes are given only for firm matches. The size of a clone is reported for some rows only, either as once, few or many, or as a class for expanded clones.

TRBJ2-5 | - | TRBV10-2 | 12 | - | CASSQRGETQYF | TGCGCCAGCAGTCAACGAGGAGAGACCCAGTACTTC
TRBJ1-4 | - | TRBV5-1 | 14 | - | CASSLGTGNEKLFF | TGCGCCAGCAGCTTGGGTACAGGGAATGAAAAACTGTTTTTT
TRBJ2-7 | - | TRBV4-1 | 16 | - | CASSQVSGVSSYEQYF | TGCGCCAGCAGCCAAGTCTCCGGGGTTAGCTCCTACGAGCAGTACTTC
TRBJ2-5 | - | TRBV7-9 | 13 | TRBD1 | CASSLDRGETQYF | TGTGCCAGCAGCCTAGACAGGGGGGAGACCCAGTACTTC
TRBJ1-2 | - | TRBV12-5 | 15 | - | CASGPPGQTNYGYTF | TGTGCTAGTGGCCCTCCCGGACAAACTAACTATGGCTACACCTTC
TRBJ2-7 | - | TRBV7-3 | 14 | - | CASSFALGGYEQYF | TGTGCCAGCAGCTTCGCGCTGGGGGGCTACGAGCAGTACTTC
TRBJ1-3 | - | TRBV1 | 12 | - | CTLRVSGNTIYF | TGCACACTCAGGGTCTCTGGAAACACCATATATTTT
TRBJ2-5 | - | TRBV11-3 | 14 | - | CASSAQGLQETQYF | TGTGCCAGCAGCGCACAGGGACTACAAGAGACCCAGTACTTC
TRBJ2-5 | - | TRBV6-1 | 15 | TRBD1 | CASSGRTGVGETQYF | TGTGCCAGCAGTGGACGGACAGGGGTGGGGGAGACCCAGTACTTC
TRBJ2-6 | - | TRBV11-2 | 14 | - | CASSLELGANVLTF | TGTGCCAGCAGCTTGGAGTTGGGGGCCAACGTCCTGACTTTC
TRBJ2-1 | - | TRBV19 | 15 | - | CASSLTQSSYNEQFF | TGTGCCAGTAGTTTGACACAGAGCTCCTACAATGAGCAGTTCTTC
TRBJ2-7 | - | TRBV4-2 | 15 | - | CASSQESARDYEQYF | TGTGCCAGCAGCCAAGAGAGCGCGCGCGACTACGAGCAGTACTTC
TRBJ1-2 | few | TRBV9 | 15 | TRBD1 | CASSAGQGINYGYTF | TGTGCCAGCAGCGCAGGACAGGGCATCAACTATGGCTACACCTTC
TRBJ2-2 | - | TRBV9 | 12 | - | CASSPHTGELFF | TGTGCCAGCAGCCCTCACACCGGGGAGCTGTTTTTT
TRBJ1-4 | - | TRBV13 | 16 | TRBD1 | CASSLSTGTANEKLFF | TGTGCCAGCAGCTTAAGTACCGGGACAGCTAATGAAAAACTGTTTTTT
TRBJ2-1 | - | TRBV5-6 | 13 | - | CASSLAGRDEQFF | TGTGCCAGCAGCTTGGCGGGCAGGGATGAGCAGTTCTTC
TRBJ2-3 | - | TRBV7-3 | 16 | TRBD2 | CASSLVGGGLADTQYF | TGTGCCAGCAGCTTAGTCGGGGGGGGCCTCGCAGATACGCAGTATTTT
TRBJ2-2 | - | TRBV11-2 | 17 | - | CASSLEGRDINTGELFF | TGTGCCAGCAGCTTAGAGGGTCGGGACATAAACACCGGGGAGCTGTTTTTT
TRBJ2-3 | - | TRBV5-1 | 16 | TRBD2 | CASSYSGGPSTDTQYF | TGCGCCAGCAGCTATAGCGGGGGCCCTAGCACAGATACGCAGTATTTT
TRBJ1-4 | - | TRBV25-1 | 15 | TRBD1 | CASSSHRGANEKLFF | TGTGCCAGCTCATCCCACAGGGGGGCTAATGAAAAACTGTTTTTT
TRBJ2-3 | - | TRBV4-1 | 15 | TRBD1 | CASSQGGQGWGTQYF | TGCGCCAGCAGCCAAGGCGGACAGGGGTGGGGTACGCAGTATTTT
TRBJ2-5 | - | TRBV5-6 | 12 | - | CASSLGELTQYF | TGTGCCAGCAGCTTGGGGGAGTTGACCCAGTACTTC
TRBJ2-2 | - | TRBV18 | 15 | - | CASSPTGEGTGELFF | TGTGCCAGCTCACCGACGGGAGAGGGCACCGGGGAGCTGTTTTTT
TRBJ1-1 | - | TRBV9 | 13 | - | CASSVGAGTEAFF | TGTGCCAGCAGCGTAGGGGCGGGGACTGAAGCTTTCTTT
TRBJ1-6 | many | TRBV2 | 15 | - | CASRVYRTVNSPLHF | TGTGCCAGCAGGGTATACAGGACGGTTAATTCACCCCTCCACTTT
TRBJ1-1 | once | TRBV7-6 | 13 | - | CASSLERNTEAFF | TGTGCCAGCAGCTTAGAGAGGAACACTGAAGCTTTCTTT
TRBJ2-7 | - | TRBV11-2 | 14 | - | CASSLGVQGYEQYF | TGTGCCAGCAGCTTAGGAGTACAGGGATACGAGCAGTACTTC
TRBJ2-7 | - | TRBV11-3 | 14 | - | CASSRTPGSYEQYF | TGTGCCAGCAGCCGCACCCCGGGGAGCTACGAGCAGTACTTC
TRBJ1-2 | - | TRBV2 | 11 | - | CASRRNYGYTF | TGTGCCAGCCGGCGGAACTATGGCTACACCTTC
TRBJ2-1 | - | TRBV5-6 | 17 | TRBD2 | CASSGTGLAGGIAEQFF | TGTGCCAGCAGCGGTACCGGACTAGCGGGAGGGATCGCTGAGCAGTTCTTC
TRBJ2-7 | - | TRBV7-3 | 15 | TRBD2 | CASSPRTSGSHEQYF | TGTGCCAGCAGCCCACGGACTAGCGGGAGTCACGAGCAGTACTTC
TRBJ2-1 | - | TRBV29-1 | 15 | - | CSVEVVRGAGNEQFF | TGCAGCGTTGAAGTTGTTCGGGGCGCGGGGAATGAGCAGTTCTTC
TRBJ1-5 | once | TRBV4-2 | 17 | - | CASSQDLRRGVHQPQHF | TGTGCCAGCAGCCAAGATCTACGCAGGGGAGTGCATCAGCCCCAGCATTTT
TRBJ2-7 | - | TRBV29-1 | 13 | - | CSVVDTSAYEQYF | TGCAGCGTTGTTGACACCTCTGCCTACGAGCAGTACTTC
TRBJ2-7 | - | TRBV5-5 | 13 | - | CASSDGFYYEQYF | TGTGCCAGCAGCGACGGGTTTTACTACGAGCAGTACTTC
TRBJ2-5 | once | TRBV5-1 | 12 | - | CASSSDHETQYF | TGCGCCAGCAGCAGCGACCACGAGACCCAGTACTTC
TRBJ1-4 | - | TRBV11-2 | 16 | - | CASSLDYTATNEKLFF | TGTGCCAGCAGCTTAGATTACACAGCAACTAATGAAAAACTGTTTTTT
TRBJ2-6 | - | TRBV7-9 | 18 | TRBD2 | CASTIPSGAPSGANVLTF | TGTGCCAGCACTATCCCCAGCGGGGCCCCATCTGGGGCCAACGTCCTGACTTTC
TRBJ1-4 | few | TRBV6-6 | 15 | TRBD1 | CASSGDRDQNEKLFF | TGTGCCAGCAGTGGAGACAGGGACCAAAATGAAAAACTGTTTTTT
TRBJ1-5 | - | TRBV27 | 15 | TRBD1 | CASSLGTGANQPQHF | TGTGCCAGCAGTTTAGGGACAGGGGCGAATCAGCCCCAGCATTTT
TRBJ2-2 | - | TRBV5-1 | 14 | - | CASSSGGGTGELFF | TGCGCCAGCAGCTCCGGTGGGGGGACCGGGGAGCTGTTTTTT